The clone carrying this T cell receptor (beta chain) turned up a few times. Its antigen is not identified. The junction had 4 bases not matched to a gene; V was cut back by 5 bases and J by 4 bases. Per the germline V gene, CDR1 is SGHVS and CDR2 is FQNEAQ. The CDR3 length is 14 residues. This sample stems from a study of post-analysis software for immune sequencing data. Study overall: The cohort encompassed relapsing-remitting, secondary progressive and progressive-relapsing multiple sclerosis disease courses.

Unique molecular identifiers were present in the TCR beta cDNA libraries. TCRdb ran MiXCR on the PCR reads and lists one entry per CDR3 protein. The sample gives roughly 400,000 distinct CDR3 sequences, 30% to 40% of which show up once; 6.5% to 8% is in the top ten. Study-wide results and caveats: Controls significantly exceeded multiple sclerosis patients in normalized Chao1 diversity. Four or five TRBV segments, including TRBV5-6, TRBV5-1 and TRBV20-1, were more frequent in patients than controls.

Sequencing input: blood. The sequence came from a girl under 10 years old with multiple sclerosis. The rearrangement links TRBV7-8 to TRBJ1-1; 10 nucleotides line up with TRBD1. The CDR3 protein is CASSGTGEGTEAFF. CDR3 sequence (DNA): TGTGCCAGCAGCGGGACAGGGGAGGGCACTGAAGCTTTCTTT. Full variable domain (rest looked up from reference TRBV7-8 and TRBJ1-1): GAGVSQSPRYKVAKRGQDVALRCDPISGHVSLFWYQQALGQGPEFLTYFQNEAQLDKSGLPSDRFFAERPEGSVSTLKIQRTQQEDSAVYLCASSGTGEGTEAFFGQGTRLTVV.